The 32 T cell receptor beta chains reported below all come from one sample, sequenced in a study of T cells in tuberculosis (dated by TCRdb to 2017 to 2018). Library construction relied on the immunoSEQ multiplex PCR assay. In TCRdb, the immuneACCESS table is reduced to in-frame sequences with V and J assigned. These tables do not hold every clone; where another copy was compared, an unresolved V gene accounts for under half, and the others remain unexplained. The sample profile shows about 32,000 clones; approximately 93% of them were found once. The top ten clonotypes cover more than 6.5% of the sample. Sequencing input: PBMCs. These receptors came from a donor aged 10 to 29 with latent tuberculosis or without tuberculosis infection.

The gene calls are TRBV4-3 and TRBJ2-7; TRBD2 aligns across 7 bases. J gave up 4 bases and V 0 bases, and 21 bases lay outside the gene matches. There are 20 residues in the CDR3. Germline CDR1 LGHNA, CDR2 YSLEER. CDR3 DNA: TGCGCCAGCAGCCAAGAATTTGACAGCGGGGCCGTGGGAGGAAGGTACGAGCAGTACTTC. This translates into CASSQEFDSGAVGGRYEQYF.

The CDR3 here is CAWSVNFLEAFF. In DNA, the CDR3 is TGTGCCTGGAGTGTAAATTTCCTTGAAGCTTTCTTT. The chain links TRBV30 to TRBJ1-1; D not certain. The germline CDR1 and CDR2 sequences are GTSNPN and SVGIG (reference sequence). V lost 0 bases to trimming and J lost 7 bases, with 9 bases between them. This CDR3 comprises 12 residues.

V usage is TRBV5-1 and J usage is TRBJ2-3; tentative D call: TRBD2 (5 bases). The CDR3 length is 16 residues. Germline-derived CDR1 and CDR2 are SGHRS and YFSETQ. V was shortened by 5 bases and J by 1 base, with 17 bases between the two germline ends. The CDR3 sequence: CASRPSPGEGTDTQYF. CDR3 DNA: TGCGCCAGCAGGCCCTCCCCCGGGGAAGGCACAGATACGCAGTATTTT. Based on the CDR3 plus reference TRBV5-1 and TRBJ2-3, the full variable domain is KAGVTQTPRYLIKTRGQQVTLSCSPISGHRSVSWYQQTPGQGLQFLFEYFSETQRNKGNFPGRFSGRQFSNSRSEMNVSTLELGDSALYLCASRPSPGEGTDTQYFGPGTRLTVL.

The chain carries TRBV2 and TRBJ2-3; 9 bases are shared with TRBD2. The CDR3 totals 14 residues. In germline, CDR1 is SNHLY, CDR2 FYNNEI. The V gene end was trimmed by 6 bases and the J gene end by 2 bases; junction bases not matched to a gene: 3. As DNA, the CDR3 is TGTGCCAGCAGACCGGGACTAGCCACAGATACGCAGTATTTT. It specifies CASRPGLATDTQYF.

This clone is a singleton in its sample. The chain couples TRBV4-1 to TRBJ2-2, with D perhaps TRBD1 (5 bases). The germline V gene encodes CDR1 MGHRA and CDR2 YSYEKL. The CDR3 loop spans 13 amino acids. Deletions cut 4 bases from V and 7 bases from J, with 10 bases between. The CDR3 reads CASSPRDFGELFF. The CDR3 bases are TGCGCCAGCAGCCCCAGGGATTTCGGGGAGCTGTTTTTT.

V is TRBV11-2 and J is TRBJ1-1, with D possibly TRBD1 on 5 matching bases. In germline, CDR1 is SGHAT, CDR2 FQNNGV. The V end was cut by 5 bases, the J end by 3 bases, with 10 bases between. This CDR3 is built from 13 residues. The CDR3 DNA follows: TGTGCCAGCAGCACTTCGGGGGACACTGAAGCTTTCTTT. Its translation is CASSTSGDTEAFF.

This rearrangement joins TRBV18 to TRBJ1-1; D may be TRBD1 (6 bases). V lost 6 bases and J lost 1, with 9 bases in between. The CDR3 extends over 13 amino acids. Germline V gene data show CDR1 as KGHSH and CDR2 as LQKENI. The CDR3 protein is CASSSDRNTEAFF. The CDR3 region has the DNA TGTGCCAGCTCGTCGGACAGGAACACTGAAGCTTTCTTT.

The chain is built from TRBV19 and TRBJ2-7; 11 bases are shared with TRBD2. Germline CDR1 reads LNHDA; CDR2 reads SQIVND (reference sequence). The CDR3 loop spans 15 amino acids. V gave up 5 bases and J gave up 3 bases; unmatched junction bases: 6. The CDR3 nucleotides are TGTGCCAGTAGTGTACTAGCGGGAGTGAACTACGAGCAGTACTTC. This sequence encodes CASSVLAGVNYEQYF.

The chain couples TRBV19 to TRBJ1-2; maybe TRBD1 (5 bases). The CDR3 is made up of 14 amino acids. Germline CDR1 is LNHDA and CDR2 is SQIVND (reference sequence). Trimming shortened V by 2 bases and J by 2 bases, and 9 bases separated the two germline ends. In DNA, the CDR3 is TGTGCCAGTAGTATAACTGCAGGGAACTATGGCTACACCTTC. The encoded protein is CASSITAGNYGYTF.

The V call is TRBV18, the J call TRBJ2-7; 7 nucleotides align to TRBD1. V lost 4 bases and J lost 6; bases outside the gene matches: 0. There are 11 residues in the CDR3. Per the germline V gene, CDR1 is KGHSH and CDR2 is LQKENI. CDR3 region: CASSRQGEQYF. CDR3 in DNA: TGTGCCAGCTCACGACAGGGCGAGCAGTACTTC.

The genes are TRBV5-1 and TRBJ2-5; TRBD1 might be the D (7 bases). CDR3 length: 17 residues. With 0 bases removed from V and 4 bases from J, the gap between germline ends came to 19 bases. Germline V gives CDR1 SGHRS, CDR2 YFSETQ. DNA of the CDR3: TGCGCCAGCAGCTTGGCAGTTCTACAGGGGAGGAGAGAGACCCAGTACTTC. As protein: CASSLAVLQGRRETQYF. Full variable domain (missing parts from reference TRBV5-1 and TRBJ2-5): KAGVTQTPRYLIKTRGQQVTLSCSPISGHRSVSWYQQTPGQGLQFLFEYFSETQRNKGNFPGRFSGRQFSNSRSEMNVSTLELGDSALYLCASSLAVLQGRRETQYFGPGTRLLVL.

This CDR3 reads CASSSTSQADTQYF. The CDR3 nucleotides read TGTGCCAGCAGCTCAACTAGTCAGGCAGATACGCAGTATTTT. The genes are TRBV7-3 and TRBJ2-3; maybe TRBD2 (5 bases). V lost 4 bases and J 4 bases, leaving 12 bases between the germline ends. The CDR3 is made up of 14 amino acids. Germline CDR1 SGHTA, CDR2 FQGTGA.

The rearrangement joins TRBV7-9 to TRBJ2-4; tentatively, D is TRBD2 (6 bases). The CDR3 is made up of 14 amino acids. V gave up 5 bases and J gave up 0 bases, with 8 bases separating them. Germline V lookup: CDR1 SEHNR, CDR2 FQNEAQ (reference sequence). The CDR3 DNA follows: TGTGCCAGCAGCCCGGGACTAGCCAAAAACATTCAGTACTTC. The encoded protein is CASSPGLAKNIQYF.

This chain joins TRBV10-3 and TRBJ1-2; D ambiguous. Germline V lookup: CDR1 ENHRY, CDR2 SYGVKD. CDR3 length: 15 amino acids. V was clipped by 4 bases and J by 4 bases, with 16 bases between them. This chain's CDR3 is CAISGSGEAPYGYTF. The CDR3 DNA reads TGTGCCATCAGTGGGTCCGGGGAGGCCCCCTATGGCTACACCTTC.

The gene calls are TRBV19 and TRBJ1-1; 7 bases are a match to TRBD1. Germline CDR1 LNHDA, CDR2 SQIVND (reference sequence). The CDR3 is 14 amino acids. The V segment lost 4 bases and the J segment 6 bases; nucleotides outside the gene matches: 8. This CDR3 reads CASSSDRESAEAFF. The CDR3, as DNA: TGTGCCAGTAGTAGCGACAGGGAGTCCGCTGAAGCTTTCTTT.

This chain uses TRBV7-2 with TRBJ2-5; a possible D gene is TRBD2 (5 bases). With 1 base removed from V and 7 bases from J, the gap between germline ends came to 10 bases. Per the germline V gene, CDR1 is SGHTA and CDR2 is FQGNSA. The CDR3 has 13 amino acids. CDR3 sequence: CASSLEAEATQYF. CDR3 nucleotides: TGTGCCAGCAGCTTAGAAGCGGAGGCGACCCAGTACTTC.

The rearrangement uses TRBV30 and TRBJ2-2, with D possibly TRBD1 on 5 matching bases. V was shortened by 0 bases and J by 6 bases, with 20 bases between the two germline ends. Germline loops: CDR1 GTSNPN, CDR2 SVGIG (reference sequence). This CDR3 spans 17 amino acids. The CDR3 loop is CAWSVGWLGADAGELFF. The CDR3 DNA reads TGTGCCTGGAGTGTGGGGTGGCTTGGGGCAGACGCCGGGGAGCTGTTTTTT.

J is TRBJ2-5 and V is TRBV21-1; the DNA was not compared with TRBD1, the D call given in the table. TRBV21-1 is designated a pseudogene. The CDR3 loop spans 14 amino acids. The CDR3 reads CASSKVNRDKTQYF. CDR3 coding DNA: TGTGCCAGCAGCAAAGTTAACAGGGACAAGACCCAGTACTTC.

As to this clone: The germline gene is not matched at one end of the junction; a read error may be the cause. The chain has TRBV6-6 and TRBJ2-1, with 11 bases that match TRBD2. Germline V gene sequence: CDR1 MNHNY, CDR2 SVGAGI (reference sequence). The CDR3 contains 15 residues. In DNA, the CDR3 is TGTGCTAGCAGGGCTAGCGGGAGGAACTACAATGAGCAGTTCTTC. Translated: CASRASGRNYNEQFF.

The CDR3 is CASSIASNEQFF. CDR3 in DNA: TGTGCCAGTAGTATAGCCAGTAACGAGCAGTTCTTC. The rearrangement joins TRBV19 to TRBJ2-1, with D uncertain. Trimming removed 1 base at V and 10 bases at J, with 8 bases between. Germline V gives CDR1 LNHDA, CDR2 SQIVND (reference sequence). This CDR3 is 12 amino acids long.

The chain joins TRBV10-3 to TRBJ2-1, with D unclear. Trimming stripped 4 bases from V and 0 bases from J, with 7 bases between. Germline V gene sequence: CDR1 ENHRY, CDR2 SYGVKD. This CDR3 has 14 amino acids. The DNA for the CDR3 is TGTGCCATCAGTGCCGTTAGCTCCTACAATGAGCAGTTCTTC. Its protein product is CAISAVSSYNEQFF.

V is TRBV6-5 and J is TRBJ1-1; perhaps TRBD1 as D (6 bases). V lost 0 bases to trimming and J lost 4 bases, with 9 bases between them. The CDR3 is 14 amino acids. Per the germline V gene, CDR1 is MNHEY and CDR2 is SVGAGI. This CDR3 is CASSYSGGLTEAFF. DNA for the CDR3: TGTGCCAGCAGTTACTCGGGGGGGCTCACTGAAGCTTTCTTT.

This sequence joins TRBV30 and TRBJ2-7, with 7 nucleotides matching TRBD2. The V gene end was trimmed by 1 base and the J gene end by 1 base; junction bases not matched to a gene: 4. The length of the CDR3 is 14 residues. Per germline, CDR1 GTSNPN and CDR2 SVGIG (reference sequence). Here the CDR3 reads CAWSGTGGSYEQYF. As DNA, the CDR3 is TGTGCCTGGAGTGGGACGGGAGGATCCTACGAGCAGTACTTC.

This clone was detected only a few times. The chain joins TRBV7-2 to TRBJ2-1, with unresolved D. The CDR3 has 13 residues. Germline V gene sequence: CDR1 SGHTA, CDR2 FQGNSA. V was pared by 1 base and J by 4 bases, with 5 bases between. CDR3 nucleotide sequence: TGTGCCAGCAGCTTAGTGGCTTACAATGAGCAGTTCTTC. Its protein product is CASSLVAYNEQFF.

This chain joins TRBV15 and TRBJ1-1; D is undetermined. Germline V CDR1 and CDR2: LNHNV, YYDKDF (reference sequence). The CDR3 sequence is 14 residues long. V lost 0 bases, J lost 4 bases, and 9 bases lay in between. CDR3 nucleotides: TGTGCCACCAGCAGAGATTTACCCGGCACTGAAGCTTTCTTT. This translates into CATSRDLPGTEAFF.

The chain uses TRBV11-2 and TRBJ2-7; D perhaps matches TRBD1 (5 bases). Looked up from germline, CDR1 is SGHAT and CDR2 is FQNNGV. V was shortened by 2 bases and J by 0 bases, with 5 bases between the two germline ends. This CDR3 is 13 amino acids long. The CDR3 loop reads CASSLRGSYEQYF. The DNA for the CDR3 is TGTGCCAGCAGCTTAAGGGGCTCCTACGAGCAGTACTTC. Full variable domain (rest looked up from reference TRBV11-2 and TRBJ2-7): EAGVAQSPRYKIIEKRQSVAFWCNPISGHATLYWYQQILGQGPKLLIQFQNNGVVDDSQLPKDRFSAERLKGVDSTLKIQPAKLEDSAVYLCASSLRGSYEQYFGPGTRLTVT.

This clone was observed a single time. The genes are TRBV30 and TRBJ1-1; D ambiguous. Trimming cost V 1 base and J 1 base, with 7 bases left between them. This CDR3 spans 13 amino acids. Germline CDR1 is GTSNPN and CDR2 is SVGIG (reference sequence). CDR3 sequence: CAWSATPNTEAFF. The CDR3 region has the DNA TGTGCCTGGAGTGCTACGCCGAACACTGAAGCTTTCTTT.

The chain combines TRBV27 with TRBJ2-2; 15 bases map to TRBD2. In germline, CDR1 is MNHEY, CDR2 SMNVEV (reference sequence). With V trimmed by 4 bases and J by 7 bases, 4 bases remained unmatched. The length of the CDR3 is 16 residues. CDR3 DNA: TGTGCCAGCAGTTCCCGGACTAGCGGGAGGGTCGGGGAGCTGTTTTTT. This codes for CASSSRTSGRVGELFF.

The V gene is TRBV6-5, the J gene TRBJ2-7, with TRBD1 identical over 8 bases. Unmatched junction bases numbered 8, after V lost 5 bases and J lost 2 bases. CDR3 length: 15 residues. Germline lookup yields CDR1 MNHEY and CDR2 SVGAGI. The CDR3 DNA reads as TGTGCCAGCAGTCCTGCCGGGACAGGAGCCTACGAGCAGTACTTC. It specifies CASSPAGTGAYEQYF.

This clone was counted a single time. This chain connects TRBV6-6 to TRBJ1-1; no definite D call. V was trimmed by 8 bases and J by 3 bases, leaving 16 bases between them. CDR1 is MNHNY and CDR2 is SVGAGI in the germline V gene (reference sequence). The CDR3 runs to 14 residues. CDR3 loop: CASRVLAGDTEAFF. CDR3 sequence (DNA): TGTGCCAGCCGTGTTCTGGCGGGCGACACTGAAGCTTTCTTT.

The chain links TRBV27 to TRBJ2-3; 8 bases are a match to TRBD2. The ends lost 7 bases at V and 0 bases at J; junction bases unmatched: 9. Germline CDR1 reads MNHEY; CDR2 reads SMNVEV (reference sequence). This CDR3 contains 16 residues. This chain's CDR3 is CASTPAGGPSTDTQYF. The CDR3 DNA follows: TGTGCCAGCACCCCGGCGGGGGGACCTAGCACAGATACGCAGTATTTT.

The V call is TRBV4-1, the J call TRBJ2-1; weak D call: TRBD1 (5 bases). The CDR3 covers 13 residues. V lost 4 bases and J lost 10, with 14 bases in between. The germline V gene encodes CDR1 MGHRA and CDR2 YSYEKL. In DNA form, the CDR3 reads TGCGCCAGCAGCCCCCATAGGGGCCAAGAGCAGTTCTTC. Translation: CASSPHRGQEQFF.